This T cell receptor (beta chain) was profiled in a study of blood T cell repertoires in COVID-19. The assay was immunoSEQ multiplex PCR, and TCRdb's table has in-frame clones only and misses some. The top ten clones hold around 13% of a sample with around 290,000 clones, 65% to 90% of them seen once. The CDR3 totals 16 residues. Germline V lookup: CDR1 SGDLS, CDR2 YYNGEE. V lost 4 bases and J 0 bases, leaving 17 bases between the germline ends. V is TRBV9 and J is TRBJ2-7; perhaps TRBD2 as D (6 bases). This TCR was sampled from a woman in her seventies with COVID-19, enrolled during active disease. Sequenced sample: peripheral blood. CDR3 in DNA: TGTGCCAGCAGCCTAGATGGCGGGGAGAGCTCCTACGAGCAGTACTTC. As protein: CASSLDGGESSYEQYF.